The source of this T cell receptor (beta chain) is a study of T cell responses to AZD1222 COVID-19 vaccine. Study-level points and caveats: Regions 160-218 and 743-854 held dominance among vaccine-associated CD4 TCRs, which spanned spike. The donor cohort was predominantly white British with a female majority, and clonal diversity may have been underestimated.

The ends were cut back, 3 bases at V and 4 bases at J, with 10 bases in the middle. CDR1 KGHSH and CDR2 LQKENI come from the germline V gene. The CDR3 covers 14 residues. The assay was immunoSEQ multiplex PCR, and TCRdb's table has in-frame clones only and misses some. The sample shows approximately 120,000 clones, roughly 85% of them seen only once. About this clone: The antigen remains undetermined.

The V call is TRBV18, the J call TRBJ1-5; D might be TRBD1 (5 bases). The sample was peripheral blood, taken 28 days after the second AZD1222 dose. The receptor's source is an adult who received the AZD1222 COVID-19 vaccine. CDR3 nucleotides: TGTGCCAGCTCACCCGGGGGAGGAAATCAGCCCCAGCATTTT. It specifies CASSPGGGNQPQHF.